One and the same sample provided the 5 T cell receptor beta chains below, sequenced in a study of blood T cells in healthy people across ages. A sample-barcoded 5' primer and a J-beta primer mix were used in a second PCR of roughly 6 to 12 cycles. TCRdb re-called the 5' RACE reads with MiXCR, one entry per CDR3 protein. The repertoire holds about 640,000 distinct CDR3 sequences, with around three fifths as singletons. Sequencing was performed on blood. Every receptor here comes from a man aged 55 to 70 in good health.

In the case of this clonotype: An end of the junction does not agree with germline; a read error may underlie this. The chain carries TRBV6-1 and TRBJ2-1; D possibly matches TRBD1 or TRBD2 (5 bases each). There are 14 residues in the CDR3. CDR1 MNHNS and CDR2 SASEGT come from the germline V gene. The CDR3 nucleotides read TGTGCCAGCAGCCGGGACGGGACCTACAATGGGCAGTTCTTC. Its protein is CASSRDGTYNGQFF.

This clonotype was counted a single time. This chain links TRBV4-1 with TRBJ1-6, with unresolved D. Germline V lookup: CDR1 MGHRA, CDR2 YSYEKL. CDR3 length: 16 residues. V dropped 6 bases and J dropped 0 bases, with 12 bases sitting between them. CDR3 sequence reads: CASRSDRSSYNSPLHF. The CDR3 DNA sequence: TGCGCCAGCAGGTCTGACCGGAGCTCCTATAATTCACCCCTCCACTTT.

The rearrangement uses TRBV5-5 and TRBJ2-7; no clear D gene. Trimming shortened V by 0 bases and J by 0 bases, and 10 bases separated the two germline ends. The CDR3 loop spans 15 amino acids. Germline V gene data show CDR1 as SGHKS and CDR2 as YYEKEE (reference sequence). This chain's CDR3 is CASSLEADLSYEQYF. CDR3 nucleotides: TGTGCCAGCAGCTTGGAGGCAGATCTCTCCTACGAGCAGTACTTC.

This chain connects TRBV20-1 to TRBJ2-1; D unclear. CDR3 length: 10 amino acids. V lost 0 bases and J 10 bases, leaving 4 bases between the germline ends. Germline V CDR1 and CDR2: DFQATT, SNEGSKA (reference sequence). The CDR3 protein is CSAREAEQFF. The CDR3 DNA is TGCAGTGCTAGAGAGGCAGAGCAGTTCTTC.

This clonotype was picked up many times. The V gene is TRBV11-2, the J gene TRBJ1-1; 8 nucleotides line up with TRBD1. Germline CDR1 SGHAT, CDR2 FQNNGV. The V segment lost 3 bases and the J segment 11 bases; nucleotides outside the gene matches: 5. The CDR3 has 12 residues. CDR3 nucleotide sequence: TGTGCCAGCAGCTTCGTTGGACAGGGTGCTTTCTTT. Protein sequence: CASSFVGQGAFF. The full variable domain, rest sourced from reference TRBV11-2 and TRBJ1-1, is EAGVAQSPRYKIIEKRQSVAFWCNPISGHATLYWYQQILGQGPKLLIQFQNNGVVDDSQLPKDRFSAERLKGVDSTLKIQPAKLEDSAVYLCASSFVGQGAFFGQGTRLTVV.